These T cell receptor beta chains were read from a single sample in a study of regulatory T cells in long-lasting Graves disease. One entry per CDR3 protein, called by TCRdb with MiXCR from the multiplex PCR reads. The table shows 400,000 to 500,000 distinct CDR3 sequences, with 14% to 15% occurring only once. The same data also contributed to another study, on T cells in Graves' hyperthyroidism and ophthalmopathy.

The sample here was peripheral blood mononuclear cells (PBMCs), taken at new diagnosis, from a patient treated with antithyroid drugs. These TCRs come from a woman aged 25 to 45 with Graves disease. Both conserved end residues are part of each CDR3. The D gene is left open where the match is weak. Only some rows state a clone size, as once, few, many or a class for expanded clones.

d_call: NA
j_call: TRBJ1-1
clone_size: NA
v_call: TRBV9
cdr3_nt: TGTGCCAGCAGCGCCCGGGACACAGACACTGAAGCTTTCTTT
cdr3_aa: CASSARDTDTEAFF

d_call: TRBD2
j_call: TRBJ2-3
clone_size: many
v_call: TRBV27
cdr3_nt: TGTGCCAGCAGTTTTTCGACTAGCACCACAGATACGCAGTATTTT
cdr3_aa: CASSFSTSTTDTQYF

d_call: NA
j_call: TRBJ1-4
clone_size: NA
v_call: TRBV9
cdr3_nt: TGTGCCAGCAGCGTAGGTAGGAGAGCAACTAATGAAAAACTGTTTTTT
cdr3_aa: CASSVGRRATNEKLFF

d_call: TRBD2
j_call: TRBJ2-3
clone_size: many
v_call: TRBV12-3/TRBV12-4
cdr3_nt: TGTGCCAGCAACTGGGGACTAGCGGGAGAGGGGGAATTCACAGATACGCAGTATTTT
cdr3_aa: CASNWGLAGEGEFTDTQYF

d_call: TRBD2
j_call: TRBJ2-7
clone_size: few
v_call: TRBV29-1
cdr3_nt: TGCAGCGTTGTCTCCCCGGGACGGGGGGACGAGCAGTACTTC
cdr3_aa: CSVVSPGRGDEQYF

d_call: NA
j_call: TRBJ2-2
clone_size: many
v_call: TRBV11-2
cdr3_nt: TGTGCCAGCAGCTTAGCCCGATCGACTAGTCCCGGGGAGCTGTTTTTT
cdr3_aa: CASSLARSTSPGELFF

d_call: TRBD2
j_call: TRBJ2-1
clone_size: many
v_call: TRBV3-1
cdr3_nt: TGTGCCAGCAGGCCCCGACTAGCGGGAGACAATGAGCAGTTCTTC
cdr3_aa: CASRPRLAGDNEQFF

d_call: TRBD1
j_call: TRBJ1-1
clone_size: few
v_call: TRBV14
cdr3_nt: TGTGCCAGCAGCCTCAGGACAGGGGCGGAGAACACTGAAGCTTTCTTT
cdr3_aa: CASSLRTGAENTEAFF

d_call: NA
j_call: TRBJ2-7
clone_size: NA
v_call: TRBV6-2/TRBV6-3
cdr3_nt: TGTGCCAGCGCACGGGAGTCGCCCTACGAGCAGTACTTC
cdr3_aa: CASARESPYEQYF

d_call: NA
j_call: TRBJ1-1
clone_size: many
v_call: TRBV12-3/TRBV12-4
cdr3_nt: TGTGCCAGCAGTACTCCCGAGGGGGGTTTGGGTGCTGAAGCTTTCTTT
cdr3_aa: CASSTPEGGLGAEAFF

d_call: TRBD2
j_call: TRBJ2-1
clone_size: many
v_call: TRBV24-1
cdr3_nt: TGTGCCACCAGTGATTTGTATGGCGGGAGGGCCGCTAGTATCTATGAGCAGTTCTTC
cdr3_aa: CATSDLYGGRAASIYEQFF

d_call: NA
j_call: TRBJ1-2
clone_size: NA
v_call: TRBV4-1
cdr3_nt: TGCGCCAGCAGCCAACCCCCCTATGGCTACACCTTC
cdr3_aa: CASSQPPYGYTF

d_call: TRBD1
j_call: TRBJ2-3
clone_size: many
v_call: TRBV6-2/TRBV6-3
cdr3_nt: TGTGCCAGCAGTCTACAGGGGGCCGGGGGCACCCGAGATACGCAGTATTTT
cdr3_aa: CASSLQGAGGTRDTQYF

d_call: NA
j_call: TRBJ1-5
clone_size: many
v_call: TRBV6-2/TRBV6-3
cdr3_nt: TGTGCCAGCAGTACACAGGGCATGGGCAATCAGCCCCAGCATTTT
cdr3_aa: CASSTQGMGNQPQHF

d_call: NA
j_call: TRBJ1-1
clone_size: many
v_call: TRBV28
cdr3_nt: TGTGCCAGCAGTTTCTCGAACTTAGGCACTGAAGCTTTCTTT
cdr3_aa: CASSFSNLGTEAFF

d_call: NA
j_call: TRBJ2-7
clone_size: many
v_call: TRBV27
cdr3_nt: TGTGCCAGCAGTTTATCTCGGGCGGACTACTACGAGCAGTACTTC
cdr3_aa: CASSLSRADYYEQYF

d_call: TRBD2
j_call: TRBJ2-7
clone_size: many
v_call: TRBV29-1
cdr3_nt: TGCAGCGTTGAAGGTAGGACTAGCCACGAGCAGTACTTC
cdr3_aa: CSVEGRTSHEQYF

d_call: TRBD1
j_call: TRBJ1-1
clone_size: few
v_call: TRBV20-1
cdr3_nt: TGCGGAGGGGGCCTGAACACTGAAGCTTTCTTT
cdr3_aa: CGGGLNTEAFF

d_call: NA
j_call: TRBJ2-2
clone_size: many
v_call: TRBV19
cdr3_nt: TGTGCCAGTAGTATGGGCCCGTACGGAGGGGAGCTGTTTTTT
cdr3_aa: CASSMGPYGGELFF

d_call: TRBD2
j_call: TRBJ2-7
clone_size: many
v_call: TRBV12-3/TRBV12-4
cdr3_nt: TGTGCCAGCAGTTTAGCGGGGGGGGGGACTAGCGGGAGATACGAGCAGTACTTC
cdr3_aa: CASSLAGGGTSGRYEQYF

d_call: NA
j_call: TRBJ2-2
clone_size: NA
v_call: TRBV6-2/TRBV6-3
cdr3_nt: TGTGCCAGCAGTTCTCACGGGACTTGGAACACCGGGGAGCTGTTTTTT
cdr3_aa: CASSSHGTWNTGELFF

d_call: TRBD2
j_call: TRBJ2-7
clone_size: many
v_call: TRBV10-3
cdr3_nt: TGTGCCATCAGGGGGACTAGCTCGGGGGAGCAGTACTTC
cdr3_aa: CAIRGTSSGEQYF

d_call: TRBD2
j_call: TRBJ2-1
clone_size: NA
v_call: TRBV4-2
cdr3_nt: TGTGCCAGCAGCCAAGTTCAGGCGGGAGGAAATGAGCAGTTCTTC
cdr3_aa: CASSQVQAGGNEQFF

d_call: TRBD1
j_call: TRBJ2-5
clone_size: many
v_call: TRBV13
cdr3_nt: TGTGCCAGCAGCCAGGGGGACAGACCCCCGGGGACCCAGTACTTC
cdr3_aa: CASSQGDRPPGTQYF

d_call: TRBD2
j_call: TRBJ2-2
clone_size: once
v_call: TRBV20-1
cdr3_nt: TGCAGTGCTAGACTAGCGGAGGGCACCGGGGAGCTGTTTTTT
cdr3_aa: CSARLAEGTGELFF

d_call: TRBD1
j_call: TRBJ1-5
clone_size: few
v_call: TRBV2
cdr3_nt: TGTGCCAGCAGTGGCGGACAGGCAGGCCAGCATTTT
cdr3_aa: CASSGGQAGQHF

d_call: TRBD2
j_call: TRBJ2-7
clone_size: many
v_call: TRBV30
cdr3_nt: TGTGCCTGGAGTGTCCTAGCGGGAGGGCCGGGGGAGCAGTACTTC
cdr3_aa: CAWSVLAGGPGEQYF